Shown below are 10 T cell receptor beta chains from a single sample sequenced in a study of blood T cell repertoires in COVID-19. Generated by immunoSEQ multiplex PCR, the TCRdb table keeps only in-frame clones and is missing some. The sample holds under 140,000 clones, nearly 90% seen once. Sequenced: peripheral blood. Receptors were obtained from a human donor in a cohort sampled during active COVID-19.

The chain joins TRBV3-1 (or the pseudogene TRBV3-2) to TRBJ1-1; D might be TRBD1 (5 bases). CDR1 and CDR2 (germline): LGHDT, YNNKEL (reference sequence). CDR3 length: 14 residues. V was trimmed by 2 bases and J by 0 bases, leaving 7 bases between them. The CDR3 DNA reads TGTGCCAGCAGCCAATCACAGGTGAACACTGAAGCTTTCTTT. Translating gives CASSQSQVNTEAFF.

The V and J genes are TRBV18 and TRBJ1-3; no reliable D call. This CDR3 region has 15 residues. The ends were cut back, 3 bases at V and 0 bases at J, with 9 bases in the middle. Germline CDR1 KGHSH, CDR2 LQKENI. The CDR3 coding sequence is TGTGCCAGCTCACCCGGGATAATCTCTGGAAACACCATATATTTT. Its protein product is CASSPGIISGNTIYF. The entire variable domain, with the rest obtained from reference TRBV18 and TRBJ1-3, is as follows: NAGVMQNPRHLVRRRGQEARLRCSPMKGHSHVYWYRQLPEEGLKFMVYLQKENIIDESGMPKERFSAEFPKEGPSILRIQQVVRGDSAAYFCASSPGIISGNTIYFGEGSWLTVV.

This clone appeared a single time. The chain recombines TRBV27 with TRBJ1-2; 9 positions match TRBD1. The CDR3 is 13 amino acids. Looked up from germline, CDR1 is MNHEY and CDR2 is SMNVEV (reference sequence). The trim removed 5 bases at V and 7 bases at J, leaving 5 bases unmatched. CDR3 sequence reads: CASSPQGAVGYTF. CDR3 DNA sequence: TGTGCCAGCAGTCCACAGGGGGCGGTTGGCTACACCTTC.

V usage is TRBV7-2 and J usage is TRBJ2-6, with D possibly being TRBD1 (6 bases). This CDR3 has 17 residues. Per the germline V gene, CDR1 is SGHTA and CDR2 is FQGNSA. Trimming left V 5 bases short and J 0 bases short, with 14 bases between. In nucleotides, the CDR3 is TGTGCCAGCAGCGGCCCGGGCAGGGGCTCTGGGGCCAACGTCCTGACTTTC. Translation: CASSGPGRGSGANVLTF. The entire variable domain, with the rest obtained from reference TRBV7-2 and TRBJ2-6, is as follows: GAGVSQSPSNKVTEKGKDVELRCDPISGHTALYWYRQSLGQGLEFLIYFQGNSAPDKSGLPSDRFSAERTGGSVSTLTIQRTQQEDSAVYLCASSGPGRGSGANVLTFGAGSRLTVL.

The chain employs TRBV3-1 (or the pseudogene TRBV3-2) and TRBJ2-3; 8 bases match TRBD2. Germline V CDR1 and CDR2: LGHDT, YNNKEL (reference sequence). The CDR3 contains 18 residues. V trimming: 1 base; J trimming: 3 bases; junction bases outside the gene matches: 12. The CDR3 loop is CASSQVLVAGLGTDTQYF. The CDR3 nucleotides read TGTGCCAGCAGCCAAGTGCTAGTAGCGGGACTTGGGACAGATACGCAGTATTTT.

The V gene is TRBV4-1, the J gene TRBJ1-1; maybe TRBD1 (5 bases). There are 15 residues in the CDR3. V shed 1 base and J shed 3 bases, with 12 bases lying between them. Looked up from germline, CDR1 is MGHRA and CDR2 is YSYEKL. In nucleotides, the CDR3 is TGCGCCAGCAGCCAAGGTCTAATAGGGGACACTGAAGCTTTCTTT. This sequence encodes CASSQGLIGDTEAFF.

This clone was observed once. The V call is TRBV11-2, the J call TRBJ1-2; the D is unclear. Germline V gene data show CDR1 as SGHAT and CDR2 as FQNNGV. CDR3 size: 14 residues. Trimming took 0 bases from V and 4 from J, leaving 9 bases between them. CDR3 sequence (DNA): TGTGCCAGCAGCTTAGAACCCAGCGTCTATGGCTACACCTTC. Translating it yields CASSLEPSVYGYTF.

The chain couples TRBV5-6 to TRBJ2-2; D gene uncertain. This CDR3 region has 16 residues. Trimming removed 2 bases at V and 2 bases at J, with 13 bases between. Germline V CDR1 and CDR2: SGHDT, YYEEEE. CDR3 sequence (DNA): TGTGCCAGCAGCTTTAGAGGAGCCCTAAACACCGGGGAGCTGTTTTTT. Translation gives CASSFRGALNTGELFF. The whole variable domain, remainder taken from reference TRBV5-6 and TRBJ2-2, is DAGVTQSPTHLIKTRGQQVTLRCSPKSGHDTVSWYQQALGQGPQFIFQYYEEEERQRGNFPDRFSGHQFPNYSSELNVNALLLGDSALYLCASSFRGALNTGELFFGEGSRLTVL.

The chain employs TRBV20-1 and TRBJ1-2; 7 nucleotides align to TRBD1. CDR1 is DFQATT and CDR2 is SNEGSKA in the germline V gene (reference sequence). CDR3 length equals 17 residues. V was clipped by 3 bases and J by 1 base; unmatched bases: 14. CDR3 protein: CSASMGGQTGYNYGYTF. The CDR3 DNA sequence: TGCAGTGCTAGTATGGGGGGACAGACCGGTTATAACTATGGCTACACCTTC.

The rearrangement uses TRBV9 and TRBJ1-5; D not resolved. CDR1 and CDR2 (germline): SGDLS, YYNGEE. This CDR3 is built from 14 residues. V was cut by 1 base and J by 1 base, with 6 bases left in between. The CDR3 region is CASSVSLSNQPQHF. CDR3 DNA sequence: TGTGCCAGCAGCGTATCATTGAGCAATCAGCCCCAGCATTTT.